The entry that follows covers one T cell receptor beta chain sequence. Antigen unknown. A much more abundant neighbour one base away suggests this may be a read error. Total RNA, at least 5.5 micrograms per sample, came from PBMCs. This record comes from a study of blood T cells in healthy people across ages. Study-wide results and limits: Observed TCR beta diversity showed a strong correlation with the percentage of naive T cells as measured by flow cytometry. The authors considered diversity estimates from one million T cells to be underestimates. The unsorted PBMCs prevented any conclusive comparison of naive versus antigen-experienced cells.

J gave up 7 bases and V 6 bases, and 14 bases lay outside the gene matches. This CDR3 spans 17 amino acids. Germline CDR1 and CDR2: MNHEY and SMNVEV (reference sequence). Primers used in a second PCR of roughly 7 to 11 cycles were a sample-barcoded 5' primer and a J-beta primer mix. MiXCR was run by TCRdb on the 5' RACE reads, yielding one entry per CDR3 protein. The sample includes about 690,000 distinct CDR3 sequences, over 40% seen only once; the top ten take 30%. Sequencing was performed on blood. The TCR comes from an elderly man in good health. V and J are TRBV27 and TRBJ2-7, with 14 positions matching TRBD2. CDR3 bases: TGTGCCAGCAGCCTCGGACTAGCGGGGGGTAGTAGCAATGAGCAGTACTTC. Its translation is CASSLGLAGGSSNEQYF.